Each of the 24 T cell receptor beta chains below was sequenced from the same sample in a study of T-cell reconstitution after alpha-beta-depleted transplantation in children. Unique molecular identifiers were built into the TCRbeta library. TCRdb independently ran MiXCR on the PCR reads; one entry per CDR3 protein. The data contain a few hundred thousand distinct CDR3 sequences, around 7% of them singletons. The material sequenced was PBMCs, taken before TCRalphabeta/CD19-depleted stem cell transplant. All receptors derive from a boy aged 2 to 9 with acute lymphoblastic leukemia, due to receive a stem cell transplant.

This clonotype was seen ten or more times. Written as DNA, the CDR3 is TGCAGCGTTGACAAACCCGGGACGGGGGGCACAGATACGCAGTATTTT. This encodes CSVDKPGTGGTDTQYF. V and J are TRBV29-1 and TRBJ2-3; possible D gene TRBD2, 6 bases. Trimming pared 3 bases from V and 1 base from J, leaving 17 bases between. The germline gives CDR1 SQVTM, CDR2 ANQGSEA. There are 16 residues in the CDR3.

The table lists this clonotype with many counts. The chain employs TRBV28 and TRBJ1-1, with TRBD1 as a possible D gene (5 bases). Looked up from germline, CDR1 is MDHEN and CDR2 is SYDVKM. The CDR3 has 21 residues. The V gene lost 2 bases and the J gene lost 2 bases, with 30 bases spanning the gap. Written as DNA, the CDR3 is TGTGCCAGCAGTTTAACGGGGGTCGGGGCAGGGAGTGATAGGAGCAACACTGAAGCTTTCTTT. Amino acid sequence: CASSLTGVGAGSDRSNTEAFF.

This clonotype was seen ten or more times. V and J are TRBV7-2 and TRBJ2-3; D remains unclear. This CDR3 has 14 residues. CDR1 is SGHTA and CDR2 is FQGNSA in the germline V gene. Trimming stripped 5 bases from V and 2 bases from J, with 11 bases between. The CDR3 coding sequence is TGTGCCAGCAGCCCGACCACGGCCACAGATACGCAGTATTTT. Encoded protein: CASSPTTATDTQYF.

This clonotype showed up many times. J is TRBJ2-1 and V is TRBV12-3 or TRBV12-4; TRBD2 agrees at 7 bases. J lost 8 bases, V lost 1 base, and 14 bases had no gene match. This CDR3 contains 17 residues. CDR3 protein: CASSLGVGTGGLDEQFF. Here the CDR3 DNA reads TGTGCCAGCAGTTTAGGTGTCGGGACGGGAGGTCTGGATGAGCAGTTCTTC.

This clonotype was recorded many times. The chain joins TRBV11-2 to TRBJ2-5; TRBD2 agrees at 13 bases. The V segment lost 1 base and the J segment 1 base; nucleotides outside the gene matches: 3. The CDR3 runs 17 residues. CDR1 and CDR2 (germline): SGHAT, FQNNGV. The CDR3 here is CASSLVGLAGIQETQYF. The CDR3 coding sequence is TGTGCCAGCAGCTTAGTGGGACTAGCGGGGATCCAAGAGACCCAGTACTTC.

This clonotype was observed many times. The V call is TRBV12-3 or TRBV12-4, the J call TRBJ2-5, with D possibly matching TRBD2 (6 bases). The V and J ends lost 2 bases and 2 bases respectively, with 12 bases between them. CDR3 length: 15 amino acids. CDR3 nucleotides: TGTGCCAGCAGTTTAATGACGGGACTTCAAGAGACCCAGTACTTC. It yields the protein CASSLMTGLQETQYF.

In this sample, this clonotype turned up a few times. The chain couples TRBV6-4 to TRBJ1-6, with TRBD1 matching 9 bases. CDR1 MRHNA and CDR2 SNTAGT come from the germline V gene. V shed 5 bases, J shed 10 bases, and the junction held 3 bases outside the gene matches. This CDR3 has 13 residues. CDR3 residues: CASSPGQGSPLHF. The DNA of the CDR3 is TGTGCCAGCAGTCCGGGACAGGGCTCACCCCTCCACTTT.

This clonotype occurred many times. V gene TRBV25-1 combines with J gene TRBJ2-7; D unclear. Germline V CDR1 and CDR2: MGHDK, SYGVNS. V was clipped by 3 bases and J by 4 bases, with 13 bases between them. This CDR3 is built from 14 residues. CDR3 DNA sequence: TGTGCCAGCAGTGACTGGCCCCAGATGTACGAGCAGTACTTC. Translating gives CASSDWPQMYEQYF.

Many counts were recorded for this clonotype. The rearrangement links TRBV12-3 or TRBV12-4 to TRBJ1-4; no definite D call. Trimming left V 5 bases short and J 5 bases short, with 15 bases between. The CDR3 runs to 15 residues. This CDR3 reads CASSESGPQNEKLFF. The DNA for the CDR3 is TGTGCCAGCAGTGAATCCGGGCCGCAGAATGAAAAACTGTTTTTT.

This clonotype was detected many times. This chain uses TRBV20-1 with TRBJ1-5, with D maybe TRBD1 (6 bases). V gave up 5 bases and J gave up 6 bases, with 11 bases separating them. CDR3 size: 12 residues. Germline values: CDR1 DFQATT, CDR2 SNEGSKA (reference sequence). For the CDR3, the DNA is TGCAGTGCTGGGGCAGGGGTTCAGCCCCAGCATTTT. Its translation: CSAGAGVQPQHF.

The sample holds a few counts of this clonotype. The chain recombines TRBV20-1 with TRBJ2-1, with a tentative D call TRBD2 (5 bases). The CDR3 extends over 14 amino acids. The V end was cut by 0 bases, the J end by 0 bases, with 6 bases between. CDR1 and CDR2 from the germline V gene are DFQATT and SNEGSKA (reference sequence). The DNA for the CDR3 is TGCAGTGCTAGAGAGGGGAGCTCCTACAATGAGCAGTTCTTC. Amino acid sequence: CSAREGSSYNEQFF.

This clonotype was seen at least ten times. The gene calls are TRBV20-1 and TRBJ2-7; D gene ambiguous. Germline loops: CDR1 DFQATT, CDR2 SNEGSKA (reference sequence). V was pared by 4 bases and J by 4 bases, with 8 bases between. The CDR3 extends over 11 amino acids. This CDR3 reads CSATPGYEQYF. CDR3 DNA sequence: TGCAGTGCTACTCCCGGTTACGAGCAGTACTTC.

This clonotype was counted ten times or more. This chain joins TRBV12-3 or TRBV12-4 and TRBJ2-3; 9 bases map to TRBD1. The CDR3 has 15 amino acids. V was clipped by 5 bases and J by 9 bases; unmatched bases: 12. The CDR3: CASSTGTGNSGTQYF. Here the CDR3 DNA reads TGTGCCAGCAGTACCGGGACAGGGAATTCGGGGACGCAGTATTTT.

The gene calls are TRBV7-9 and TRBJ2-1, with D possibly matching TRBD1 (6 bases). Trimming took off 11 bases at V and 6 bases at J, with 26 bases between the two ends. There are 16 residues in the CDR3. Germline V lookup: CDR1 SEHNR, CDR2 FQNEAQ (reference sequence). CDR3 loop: CAGDRQEASIPNEQFF. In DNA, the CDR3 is TGTGCCGGGGATCGACAGGAAGCTTCTATCCCCAATGAGCAGTTCTTC.

In nucleotides, the CDR3 is TGTGCCAGCAGTGTCGGGACTAGCGGGAGATTGGCCTACGAGCAGTACTTC. Amino acids: CASSVGTSGRLAYEQYF. This sequence joins TRBV28 and TRBJ2-7; 14 nucleotides align to TRBD2. With 5 bases clipped from V and 2 bases from J, the junction kept 8 bases outside the gene matches. The CDR3 runs to 17 residues. Germline V lookup: CDR1 MDHEN, CDR2 SYDVKM.

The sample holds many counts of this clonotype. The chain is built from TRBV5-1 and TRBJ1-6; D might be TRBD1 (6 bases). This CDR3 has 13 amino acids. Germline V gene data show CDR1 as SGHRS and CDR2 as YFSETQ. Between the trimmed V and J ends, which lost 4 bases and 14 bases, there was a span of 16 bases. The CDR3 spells CASSEEGVAALHF. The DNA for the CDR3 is TGCGCCAGCAGCGAAGAGGGGGTCGCTGCCCTCCACTTT.

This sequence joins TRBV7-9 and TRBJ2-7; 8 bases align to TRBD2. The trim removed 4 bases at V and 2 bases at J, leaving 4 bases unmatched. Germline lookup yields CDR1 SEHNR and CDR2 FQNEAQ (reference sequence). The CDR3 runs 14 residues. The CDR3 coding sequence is TGTGCCAGCAGCTCACCGGGACTAGCCTACGAGCAGTACTTC. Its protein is CASSSPGLAYEQYF.

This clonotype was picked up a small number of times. The CDR3 sequence: CASSRRVGANVLTF. In DNA form, the CDR3 reads TGCGCCAGCAGCCGGAGGGTTGGGGCCAACGTCCTGACTTTC. V usage is TRBV4-3 and J usage is TRBJ2-6, with a tentative D call TRBD2 (6 bases). This CDR3 contains 14 residues. Deletions cut 4 bases from V and 3 bases from J, with 7 bases between. Germline loops: CDR1 LGHNA, CDR2 YSLEER.

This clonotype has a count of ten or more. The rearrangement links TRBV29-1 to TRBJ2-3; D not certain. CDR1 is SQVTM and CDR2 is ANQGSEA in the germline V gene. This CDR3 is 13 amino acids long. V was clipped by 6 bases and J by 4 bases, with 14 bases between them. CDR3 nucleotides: TGCAGCGTCCCTAAAGACGGACCAGATACGCAGTATTTT. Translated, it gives CSVPKDGPDTQYF.

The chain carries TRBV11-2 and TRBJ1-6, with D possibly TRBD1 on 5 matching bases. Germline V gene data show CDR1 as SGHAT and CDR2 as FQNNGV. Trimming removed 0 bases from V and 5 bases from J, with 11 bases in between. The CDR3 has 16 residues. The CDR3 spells CASSLDGAGNNSPLHF. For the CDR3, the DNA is TGTGCCAGCAGCTTAGATGGGGCAGGGAATAATTCACCCCTCCACTTT.

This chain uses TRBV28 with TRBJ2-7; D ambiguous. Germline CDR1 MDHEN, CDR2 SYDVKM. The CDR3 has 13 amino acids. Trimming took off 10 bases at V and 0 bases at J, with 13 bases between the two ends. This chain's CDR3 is CAIPYLHSYEQYF. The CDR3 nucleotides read TGTGCCATTCCGTATCTGCACTCCTACGAGCAGTACTTC.

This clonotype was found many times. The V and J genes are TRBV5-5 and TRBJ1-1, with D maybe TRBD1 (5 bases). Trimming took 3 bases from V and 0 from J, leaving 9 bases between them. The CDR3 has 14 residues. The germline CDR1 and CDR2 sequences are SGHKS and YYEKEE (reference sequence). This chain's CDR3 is CASSSRDVNTEAFF. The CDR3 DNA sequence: TGTGCCAGCAGCTCCAGGGATGTGAACACTGAAGCTTTCTTT. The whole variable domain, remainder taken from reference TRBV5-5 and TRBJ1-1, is DAGVTQSPTHLIKTRGQQVTLRCSPISGHKSVSWYQQVLGQGPQFIFQYYEKEERGRGNFPDRFSARQFPNYSSELNVNALLLGDSALYLCASSSRDVNTEAFFGQGTRLTVV.

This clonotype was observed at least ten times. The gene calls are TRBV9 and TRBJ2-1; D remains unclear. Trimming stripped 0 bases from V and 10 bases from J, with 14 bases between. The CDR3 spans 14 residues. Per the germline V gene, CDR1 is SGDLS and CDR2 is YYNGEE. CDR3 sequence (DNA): TGTGCCAGCAGCGTAGTCCCAGCAGCTGGCGAGCAGTTCTTC. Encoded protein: CASSVVPAAGEQFF.

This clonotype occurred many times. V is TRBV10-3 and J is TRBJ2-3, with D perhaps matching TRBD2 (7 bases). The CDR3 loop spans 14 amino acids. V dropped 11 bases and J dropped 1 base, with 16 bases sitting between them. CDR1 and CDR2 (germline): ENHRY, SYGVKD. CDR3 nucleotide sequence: TGTGCCGCCTGGAAAGGGGGGGGCACAGATACGCAGTATTTT. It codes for CAAWKGGGTDTQYF.